These T cell receptor beta chains were read from a single sample in a study of blood T cell repertoires in COVID-19. Profiling relied on immunoSEQ multiplex PCR, and the TCRdb table lists in-frame clones only, not all of them. Of over 85,000 clones listed, roughly 87% are singletons. Sequenced: peripheral blood. The receptors shown here come from a male donor with acute or convalescent COVID-19. Each CDR3 is given without its conserved first and last residue. Expanded clones are given a class, and other clones once, few, many or no size at all.

v_call	j_call	clone_size	cdr3_aa
TRBV10-3	TRBJ2-1	once	AISERGTYNEQF
TRBV2	TRBJ1-2	-	ASRVDTYGYT
TRBV5-1	TRBJ1-6	-	ASSAGTRIYNSPLH
TRBV19	TRBJ1-1	-	ASSFDSRMNTEAF
TRBV5-1	TRBJ1-4	few	ASSSDRGYEKLF
TRBV19	TRBJ2-3	-	ASSIRLAGERQYTQY
TRBV6-1	TRBJ1-3	-	ASSESADTIY
TRBV11-2	TRBJ1-2	few	ASSPGTGGGYGYT
TRBV7-2	TRBJ1-6	-	ASSPKDSSYNSPLH
TRBV6-1	TRBJ1-5	-	ASSARGGTGSNYGNQPQH
TRBV6-2/TRBV6-3	TRBJ1-5	-	ASSDQPTGGS
TRBV10-1	TRBJ1-5	-	ASSPITGRNQPQH
TRBV6-6	TRBJ1-1	-	AGVRGLGTEAF
TRBV19	TRBJ2-6	-	ASGLVGSLNSGANVLT
TRBV11-3	TRBJ2-5	once	ASSSRTSGGQETQY
TRBV9	TRBJ1-1	-	ASSLGTGSNTEAF
TRBV19	TRBJ2-2	-	ASRTGTGLTGELF
TRBV5-1	TRBJ1-6	-	ASSLYEAGDSPLH
TRBV4-1	TRBJ2-1	-	ASSQLRGSAYNEQF
TRBV18	TRBJ2-7	-	ASSFLAGGRPDLRQY
TRBV7-9	TRBJ1-2	-	ASSLGHTISGGYT
TRBV6-1	TRBJ1-5	-	ASSESGGGQPQH
TRBV28	TRBJ2-5	-	ASSLTGGWETQY
TRBV5-1	TRBJ2-7	-	ASSFSGRGRYEQY
TRBV5-1	TRBJ1-6	-	ASGEGTGRSPLH
TRBV3-1/TRBV3-2	TRBJ1-4	-	ASSQEATHNEKLF
TRBV7-2	TRBJ1-1	-	ASSGQGQGAGTEAF
TRBV29-1	TRBJ1-5	-	SVRTGDNQPQH
TRBV6-5	TRBJ1-2	once	ASSRGQYYGYT
TRBV27	TRBJ1-1	-	ASSSYGTVNTEAF
TRBV4-1	TRBJ2-4	-	ASSQVRQAGPAKNIQY
TRBV19	TRBJ2-7	-	ASRERGNSYEQY
TRBV2	TRBJ2-5	-	ASRSQETQY
TRBV7-6	TRBJ1-4	few	ASSLGTGNEKLF
TRBV3-1/TRBV3-2	TRBJ2-1	-	ASSQAVKTGASGDNEQF
TRBV3-1/TRBV3-2	TRBJ1-6	-	ASKEGQVNSPLH
TRBV27	TRBJ2-1	once	ASSYGQGIGDNEQF
TRBV11-1	TRBJ2-7	-	ASSLEGRLDEQY